The rows below give T cell receptor beta chains drawn from one sample of a study of shared clonotypes between healthy human individuals. Generated by immunoSEQ multiplex PCR, the TCRdb table keeps only in-frame clones and is missing some. This table holds over a million clones, under 80% found once. What was sequenced was memory CD4+ T cells sorted from blood. These receptors were collected from a man aged 18-30 years in good health. The CDR3 runs from the conserved cysteine through the conserved F or W. Fields, in order: CDR3 protein, V gene, clone size, J gene. A row's size may be missing; if present it is once, few, many or a size class.

CASSLGLAGVWDTQYF TRBV7-2 . TRBJ2-3
CASKPGGDNSPLHF TRBV6-4 once TRBJ1-6
CASSLGLAGLDTQYF TRBV5-4 . TRBJ2-3
CASSIVTARNTGELFF TRBV19 . TRBJ2-2
CASSLWEGSGYTF TRBV5-6 . TRBJ1-2
CASSATTSLRGNTIYF TRBV9 . TRBJ1-3
CARDRVQRRYEQYF TRBV19 . TRBJ2-7
CAWSPGYDGYTF TRBV30 few TRBJ1-2
CASSLDEGRAPIF TRBV5-1 few TRBJ1-2
CAISENQETQYF TRBV10-3 . TRBJ2-5
CASSVSQGRNTGELFF TRBV2 . TRBJ2-2
CASNRGGDLQFF TRBV9 . TRBJ2-1
CASTRLAGKETQYF TRBV7-2 few TRBJ2-5
CASSPSEGDHNEQFF TRBV18 . TRBJ2-1
CASSTVGNTEAFF TRBV5-1 . TRBJ1-1
CASSYSGRDRNTIYF TRBV6-5 few TRBJ1-3
CSVGTARDQPQHF TRBV29-1 few TRBJ1-5
CASRTDSSYNSPLHF TRBV5-4 . TRBJ1-6
CASSLALGGTGIYEQYF TRBV5-1 few TRBJ2-7
CASRRTAQAFF TRBV28 few TRBJ1-1
CASSEGQGYQETQYF TRBV6-1 few TRBJ2-5
CASSLRQVGNTIYF TRBV28 . TRBJ1-3